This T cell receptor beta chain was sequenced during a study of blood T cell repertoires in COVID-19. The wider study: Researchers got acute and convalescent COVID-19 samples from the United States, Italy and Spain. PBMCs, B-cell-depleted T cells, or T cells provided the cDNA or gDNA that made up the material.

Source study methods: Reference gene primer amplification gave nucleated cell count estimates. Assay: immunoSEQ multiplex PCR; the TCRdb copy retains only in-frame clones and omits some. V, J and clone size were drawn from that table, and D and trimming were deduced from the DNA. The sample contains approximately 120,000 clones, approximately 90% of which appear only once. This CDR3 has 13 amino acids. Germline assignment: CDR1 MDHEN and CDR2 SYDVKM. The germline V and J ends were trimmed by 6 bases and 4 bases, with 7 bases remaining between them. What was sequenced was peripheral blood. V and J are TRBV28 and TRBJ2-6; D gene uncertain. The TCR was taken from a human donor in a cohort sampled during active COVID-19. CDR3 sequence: CASRTVGANVLTF. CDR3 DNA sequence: TGTGCCAGCAGGACTGTGGGGGCCAACGTCCTGACTTTC.